The sample holds many counts of the clone carrying this T cell receptor beta chain. What it binds is not known. CDR3 size: 17 residues. Looked up from germline, CDR1 is SGHDT and CDR2 is YYEEEE. Trimming left V 4 bases short and J 0 bases short, with 17 bases between. Time point here: persistent/refractory GD, antithyroid drugs over 5 years with positive TRAb. After RNA was extracted from PBMCs, the TCR library was made from it. The entry originates in a study of regulatory T cells in long-lasting Graves disease. The wider study: Persistence in Graves' disease denoted antithyroid drug use beyond 5 years alongside positive TSH receptor antibodies. Broader study findings: Persistent disease samples used TRBV28, TRBJ1-2 and TRBJ2-5 preferentially. Newly diagnosed patients had higher TCR diversity than persistent Graves' patients did. Whereas new patients shared 950 to 1,000 public clonotypes, persistent patients shared more, at 2,500 to 3,500.

Through Arm-PCR of CDR3 regions and iRepertoire HTBI primers, TCR beta libraries were built. Using its own MiXCR run on the multiplex PCR reads, TCRdb lists one record per CDR3 protein. The data show roughly 430,000 distinct CDR3 sequences, about 21% seen once. The source is a female donor with Graves disease. V and J are TRBV5-6 and TRBJ1-5; unclear D gene. The material was peripheral blood mononuclear cells (PBMCs), obtained when the disease was refractory, from a patient treated with antithyroid drugs. This CDR3 reads CASSLVGDGDSNQPQHF. CDR3 nucleotide sequence: TGTGCCAGCAGCCTGGTTGGGGATGGTGATAGCAATCAGCCCCAGCATTTT.